The sequence of this T cell receptor (beta chain) was determined in a study of blood T cell repertoires in COVID-19. Study-level background: Samples came from the United States, Italy and Spain, spanning acute and convalescent COVID-19.

Authors' processing steps: Counts of nucleated cells, estimated from reference gene primer amplification, were obtained. Here immunoSEQ multiplex PCR was the method, and the copy in TCRdb shows in-frame clones only, minus some. The V and J calls and the clone size are those of that table, but D and trimming were determined from the DNA. The sample holds about 180,000 clones; roughly 87% are singletons and the top ten take approximately 1.4%. The receptor was isolated from a woman aged 45-65 years with acute or convalescent COVID-19. The sample comprised peripheral blood.

The CDR3 bases are TGTGCCAGCACCAATTTCCGGGACAGCATCTTTAGCTCCTACAATGAGCAGTTCTTC. It encodes CASTNFRDSIFSSYNEQFF. The chain carries TRBV27 and TRBJ2-1, with TRBD1 matching over 7 bases. Trimming removed 7 bases from V and 0 bases from J; junction bases left unmatched: 18. The CDR3 has 19 amino acids. Germline lookup yields CDR1 MNHEY and CDR2 SMNVEV (reference sequence).